This T cell receptor (beta chain) stems from a study of blood T cell repertoires in COVID-19. On the study more broadly: Sites across the United States, Italy and Spain contributed samples from acute and convalescent COVID-19. The cDNA or gDNA used as material had been derived from T cells, B-cell-depleted T cells, or PBMCs.

Per the authors' pipeline: Amplification with reference gene primers provided the estimates of nucleated cell counts. Some clones are missing from TCRdb's copy, which holds only in-frame ones; the method was immunoSEQ multiplex PCR. V, J and clone size derive from that table, while D and trimming were established from the DNA sequence. The profile covers roughly 260,000 clones, with more than 70% appearing a single time and 2% to 3% taken by the ten largest. The V gene's germline CDR1 is MDHEN and CDR2 SYDVKM. The CDR3 runs 16 residues. The ends lost 4 bases at V and 5 bases at J; junction bases unmatched: 9.

The source of this sequence is a woman between 45 and 65 years old with acute or convalescent COVID-19. What was sequenced was peripheral blood. The chain combines TRBV28 with TRBJ1-2; 11 positions agree with TRBD1. The CDR3 DNA reads TGTGCCAGCAGTTCACGGGAGGGACAGGGGGGTTATGGCTACACCTTC. It encodes CASSSREGQGGYGYTF.